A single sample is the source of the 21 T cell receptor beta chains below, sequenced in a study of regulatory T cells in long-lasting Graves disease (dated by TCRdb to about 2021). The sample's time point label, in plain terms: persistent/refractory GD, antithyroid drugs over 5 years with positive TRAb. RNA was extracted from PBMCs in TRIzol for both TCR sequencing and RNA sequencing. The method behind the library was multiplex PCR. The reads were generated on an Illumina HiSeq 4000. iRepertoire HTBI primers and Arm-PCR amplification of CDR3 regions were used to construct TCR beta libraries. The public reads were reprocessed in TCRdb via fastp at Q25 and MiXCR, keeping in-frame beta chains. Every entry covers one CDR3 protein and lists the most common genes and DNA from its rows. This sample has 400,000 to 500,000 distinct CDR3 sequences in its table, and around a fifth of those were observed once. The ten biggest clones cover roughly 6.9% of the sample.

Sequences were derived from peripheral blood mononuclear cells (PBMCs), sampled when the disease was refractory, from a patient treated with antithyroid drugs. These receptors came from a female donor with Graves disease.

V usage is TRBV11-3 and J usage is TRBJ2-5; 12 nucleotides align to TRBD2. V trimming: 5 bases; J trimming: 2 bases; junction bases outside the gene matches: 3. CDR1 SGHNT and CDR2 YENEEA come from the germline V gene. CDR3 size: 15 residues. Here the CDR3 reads CASSQLAGGQETQYF. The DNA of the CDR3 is TGTGCCAGCAGCCAACTAGCGGGAGGACAAGAGACCCAGTACTTC.

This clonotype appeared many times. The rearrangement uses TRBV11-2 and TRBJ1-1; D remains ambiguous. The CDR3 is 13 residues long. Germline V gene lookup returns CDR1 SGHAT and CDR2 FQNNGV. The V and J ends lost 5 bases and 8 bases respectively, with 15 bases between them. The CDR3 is CASSPLPRSEAFF. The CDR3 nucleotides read TGTGCCAGCAGCCCTTTACCCAGGTCGGAAGCTTTCTTT.

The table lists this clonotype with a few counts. The CDR3 nucleotides are TGTGCCAGCTCACCGCTTACAGGGGTAAATGAGGAAAAACTGTTTTTT. Translated: CASSPLTGVNEEKLFF. This chain joins TRBV18 and TRBJ1-4; TRBD1 aligns across 7 bases. Germline V gives CDR1 KGHSH, CDR2 LQKENI. CDR3 length: 16 residues. Trimming took 3 bases from V and 8 from J; bases not matched to a gene: 12.

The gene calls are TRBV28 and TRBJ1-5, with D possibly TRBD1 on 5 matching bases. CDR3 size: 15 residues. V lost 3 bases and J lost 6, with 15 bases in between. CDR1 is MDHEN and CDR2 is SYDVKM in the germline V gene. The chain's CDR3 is CASSFFQGDSQPQHF. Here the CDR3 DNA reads TGTGCCAGCAGTTTTTTCCAGGGAGACAGTCAGCCCCAGCATTTT.

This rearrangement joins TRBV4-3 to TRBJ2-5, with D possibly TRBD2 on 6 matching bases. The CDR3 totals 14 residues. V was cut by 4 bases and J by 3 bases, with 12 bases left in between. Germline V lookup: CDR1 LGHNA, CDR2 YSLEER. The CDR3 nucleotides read TGCGCCAGCAGCCGTGGACTAACCAAAGAGACCCAGTACTTC. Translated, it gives CASSRGLTKETQYF.

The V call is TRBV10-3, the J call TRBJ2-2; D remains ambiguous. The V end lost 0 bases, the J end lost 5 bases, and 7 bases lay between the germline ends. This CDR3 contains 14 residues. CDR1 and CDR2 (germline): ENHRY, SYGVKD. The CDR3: CAISESMGTGELFF. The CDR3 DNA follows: TGTGCCATCAGTGAGTCGATGGGAACCGGGGAGCTGTTTTTT.

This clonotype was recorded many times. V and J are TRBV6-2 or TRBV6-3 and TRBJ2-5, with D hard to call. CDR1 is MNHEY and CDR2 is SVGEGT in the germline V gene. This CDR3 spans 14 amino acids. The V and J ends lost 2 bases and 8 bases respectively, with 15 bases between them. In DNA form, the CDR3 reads TGTGCCAGCAGTTACGGCCGGTCCGTGGTCACCCAGTACTTC. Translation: CASSYGRSVVTQYF.

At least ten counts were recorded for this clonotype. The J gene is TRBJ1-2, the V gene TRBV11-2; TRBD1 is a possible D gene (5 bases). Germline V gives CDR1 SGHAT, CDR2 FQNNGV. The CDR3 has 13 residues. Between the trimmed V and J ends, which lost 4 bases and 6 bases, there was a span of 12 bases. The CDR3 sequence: CASSYSRGDGYTF. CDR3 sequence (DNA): TGTGCCAGCAGCTATTCCCGAGGGGATGGCTACACCTTC.

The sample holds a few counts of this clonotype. As DNA, the CDR3 is TGTGCCAGCAGCCAAGATGAGGCGGCGACCTCCTACGAGCAGTACTTC. This codes for CASSQDEAATSYEQYF. The rearrangement joins TRBV3-1 to TRBJ2-7; unclear D gene. Per germline, CDR1 LGHDT and CDR2 YNNKEL (reference sequence). The V end was cut by 0 bases, the J end by 0 bases, with 12 bases between. The CDR3 is 16 residues long.

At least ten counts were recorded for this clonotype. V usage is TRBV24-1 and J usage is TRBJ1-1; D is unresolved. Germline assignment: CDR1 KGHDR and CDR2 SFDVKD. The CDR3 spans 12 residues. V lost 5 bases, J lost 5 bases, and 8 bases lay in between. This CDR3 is CATSGRGTEAFF. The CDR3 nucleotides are TGTGCCACCAGTGGTCGGGGAACTGAAGCTTTCTTT.

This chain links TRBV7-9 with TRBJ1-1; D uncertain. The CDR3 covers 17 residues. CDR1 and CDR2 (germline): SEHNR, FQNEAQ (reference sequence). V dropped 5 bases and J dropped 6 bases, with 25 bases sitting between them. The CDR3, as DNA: TGTGCCAGCAGCCGGGTTTGGGAGGGCCACTTTTTCCCTGAAGCTTTCTTT. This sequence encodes CASSRVWEGHFFPEAFF.

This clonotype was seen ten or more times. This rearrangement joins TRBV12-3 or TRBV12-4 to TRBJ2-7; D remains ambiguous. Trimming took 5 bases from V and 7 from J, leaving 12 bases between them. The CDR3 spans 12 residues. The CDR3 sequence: CASSLIPGEQYF. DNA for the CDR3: TGTGCCAGCAGTCTCATCCCTGGAGAGCAGTACTTC.

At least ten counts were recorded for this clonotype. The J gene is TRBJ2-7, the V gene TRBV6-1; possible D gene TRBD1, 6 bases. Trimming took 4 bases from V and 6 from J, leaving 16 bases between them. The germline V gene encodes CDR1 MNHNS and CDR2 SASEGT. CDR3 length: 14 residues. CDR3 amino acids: CASSGVGGRGEQYF. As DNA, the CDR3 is TGTGCCAGCAGTGGGGTAGGGGGTCGCGGCGAGCAGTACTTC.

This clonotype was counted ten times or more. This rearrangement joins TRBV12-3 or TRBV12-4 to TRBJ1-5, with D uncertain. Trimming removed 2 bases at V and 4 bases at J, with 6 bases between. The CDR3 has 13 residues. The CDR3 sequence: CASSLNRNQPQHF. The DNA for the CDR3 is TGTGCCAGCAGTTTAAACAGAAATCAGCCCCAGCATTTT.

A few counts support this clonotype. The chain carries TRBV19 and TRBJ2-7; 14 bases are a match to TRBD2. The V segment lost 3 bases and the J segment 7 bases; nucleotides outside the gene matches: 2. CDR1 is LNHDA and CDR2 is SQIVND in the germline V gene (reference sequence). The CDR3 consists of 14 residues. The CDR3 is CASSMGLAGVEQYF. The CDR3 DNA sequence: TGTGCCAGTAGTATGGGACTAGCGGGAGTGGAGCAGTACTTC.

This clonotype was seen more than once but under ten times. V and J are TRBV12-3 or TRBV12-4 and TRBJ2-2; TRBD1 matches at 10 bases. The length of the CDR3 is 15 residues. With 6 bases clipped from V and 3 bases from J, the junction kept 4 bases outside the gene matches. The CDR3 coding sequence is TGTGCCAGCAGCGACAGGGGGCTATACACCGGGGAGCTGTTTTTT. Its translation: CASSDRGLYTGELFF.

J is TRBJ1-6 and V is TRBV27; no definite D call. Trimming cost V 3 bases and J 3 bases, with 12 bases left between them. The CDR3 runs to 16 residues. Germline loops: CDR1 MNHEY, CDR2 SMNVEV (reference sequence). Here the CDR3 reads CASSFYASHYNSPLHF. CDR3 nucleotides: TGTGCCAGCAGTTTTTATGCGTCTCACTATAATTCACCCCTCCACTTT.

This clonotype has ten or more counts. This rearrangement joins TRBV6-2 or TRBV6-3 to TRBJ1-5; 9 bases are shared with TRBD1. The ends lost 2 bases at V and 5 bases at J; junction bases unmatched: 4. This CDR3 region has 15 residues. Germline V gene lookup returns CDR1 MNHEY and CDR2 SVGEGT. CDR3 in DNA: TGTGCCAGCAGTTACGGGACAGGGCTCGATCAGCCCCAGCATTTT. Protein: CASSYGTGLDQPQHF.

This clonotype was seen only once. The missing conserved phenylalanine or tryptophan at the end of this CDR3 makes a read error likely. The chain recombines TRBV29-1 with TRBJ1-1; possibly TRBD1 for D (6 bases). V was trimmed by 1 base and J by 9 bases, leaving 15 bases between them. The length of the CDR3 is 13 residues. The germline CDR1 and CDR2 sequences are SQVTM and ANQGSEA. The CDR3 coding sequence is TGCAGCGTTGAAGGGAGGCACAGGGCACAAGCTTTCCTT. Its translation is CSVEGRHRAQAFL.

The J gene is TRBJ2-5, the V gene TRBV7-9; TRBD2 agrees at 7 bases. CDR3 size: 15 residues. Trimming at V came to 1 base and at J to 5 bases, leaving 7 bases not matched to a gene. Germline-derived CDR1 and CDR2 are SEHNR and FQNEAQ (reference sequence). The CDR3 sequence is CASSLGGGPSETQYF. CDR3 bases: TGTGCCAGCAGCTTAGGGGGGGGACCTAGTGAGACCCAGTACTTC.

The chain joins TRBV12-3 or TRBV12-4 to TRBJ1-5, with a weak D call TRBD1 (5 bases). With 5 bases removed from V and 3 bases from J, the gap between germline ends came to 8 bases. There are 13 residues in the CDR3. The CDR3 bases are TGTGCCAGCAGTAAGACAGACAATCAGCCCCAGCATTTT. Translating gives CASSKTDNQPQHF.